The rows below give T cell receptor beta chains drawn from one sample of a study of cytomegalovirus exposure and HLA in healthy donors. Profiling relied on immunoSEQ multiplex PCR, and the TCRdb table lists in-frame clones only, not all of them. The sample has about 150,000 clones, over 75% seen once. The sample was PBMCs. These receptors all come from a man aged 25-45 years in good health and CMV-seropositive. CDR3s include the opening cysteine and the closing phenylalanine or tryptophan.

v_gene	j_gene	CDR3aa
TRBV2	TRBJ2-1	CASKRTGAYNEQFF
TRBV30	TRBJ2-3	CAWTTSGRALNTQYF
TRBV27	TRBJ1-2	CASSLSYRQGVRGYTF
TRBV5-1	TRBJ2-3	CASSRRDGGFLDTQYF
TRBV28	TRBJ1-5	CASSLSLAGEQPQHF
TRBV2	TRBJ1-4	CASSRATNEKLFF
TRBV7-8	TRBJ1-5	CASSDTGEEDQPQHF
TRBV5-6	TRBJ2-7	CASSHRTGAYEQYF
TRBV7-8	TRBJ1-3	CASSLGTPETVRAGNTIYF
TRBV9	TRBJ2-5	CASSVGGQGRETQYF
TRBV5-1	TRBJ2-7	CASSLTGVPYEQYF
TRBV29-1	TRBJ2-7	CSVEATSGGEQYF
TRBV13	TRBJ2-1	CASSFPRGSEGEQFF
TRBV5-1	TRBJ2-7	CASSLRSSSYEQYF
TRBV19	TRBJ1-1	CASSPMIQLQDALNTEAFF
TRBV28	TRBJ2-6	CASSLRGAGANGLTF
TRBV7-2	TRBJ1-2	CASSPPGQGYYGYTF
TRBV9	TRBJ1-2	CATGGGGSSGYTF
TRBV28	TRBJ2-7	CASSPPLGTSAIYEQYF
TRBV2	TRBJ1-5	CASSVAQSNQPQHF
TRBV14	TRBJ2-1	CASSQGRGPYNEQFF
TRBV9	TRBJ2-3	CASSVLAGVTDTQYF
TRBV5-4	TRBJ2-1	CASSLGQRPNEQFF
TRBV7-2	TRBJ2-2	CASSVGTLGGELFF
TRBV29-1	TRBJ2-5	CSVDSHRETQYF
TRBV19	TRBJ1-2	CASEGAPGYGYTF
TRBV7-9	TRBJ2-7	CARAPSRGDSYEQYF
TRBV5-1	TRBJ2-2	CASRTRANTGELFF
TRBV30	TRBJ1-2	CAWSVNRAYGYTF